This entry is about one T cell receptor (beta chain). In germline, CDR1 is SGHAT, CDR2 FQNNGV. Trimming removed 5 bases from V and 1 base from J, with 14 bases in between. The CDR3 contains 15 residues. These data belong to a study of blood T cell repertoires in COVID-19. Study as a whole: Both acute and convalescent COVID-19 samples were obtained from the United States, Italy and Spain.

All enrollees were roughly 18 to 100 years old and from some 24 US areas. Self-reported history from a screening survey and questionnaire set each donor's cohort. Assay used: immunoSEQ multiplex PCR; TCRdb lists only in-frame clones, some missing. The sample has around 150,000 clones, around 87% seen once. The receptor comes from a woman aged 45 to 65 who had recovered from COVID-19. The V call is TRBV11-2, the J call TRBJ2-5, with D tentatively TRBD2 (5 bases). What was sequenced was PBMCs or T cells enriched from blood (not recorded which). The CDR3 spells CASSQWTAAQETQYF. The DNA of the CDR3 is TGTGCCAGCAGCCAGTGGACTGCAGCCCAAGAGACCCAGTACTTC.